The subject of this entry is one T cell receptor (beta chain). The table came from immunoSEQ multiplex PCR; TCRdb's copy has only in-frame clones and leaves some out. This table has roughly 230,000 clones, about 86% appearing once. The J segment lost 1 base and the V segment lost 2 bases, leaving 6 bases of the junction unmatched. The CDR3 runs 18 residues. Germline CDR1 and CDR2: LNHDA and SQIVND (reference sequence). The data are from a study of blood T cell repertoires in COVID-19. The chain combines TRBV19 with TRBJ2-7; 15 bases line up with TRBD2. The sequence derives from a man aged 50 to 59 who had recovered from COVID-19. Sequencing was done on a sample of PBMCs or T cells enriched from blood (not recorded which). Here the CDR3 DNA reads TGTGCCAGTAGTATAAAGGGACTAGCGGGAGGCACTTCCTACGAGCAGTACTTC. It yields the protein CASSIKGLAGGTSYEQYF.